The rows below give T cell receptor beta chains drawn from one sample of a study of shared clonotypes between healthy human individuals. Repertoires were generated with immunoSEQ multiplex PCR, while TCRdb's copy carries only in-frame clones and drops some. The sample consists of about 600,000 clones, approximately 97% of them appearing once. The sequencing sample was made of naive CD4+ T cells sorted from blood. The receptors come from a woman in her twenties or thirties in good health. CDR3s include the opening cysteine and the closing phenylalanine or tryptophan. D genes are given only for firm matches. A clone size is listed for some rows: how often the clone was seen (once, few, many), or a class if it is expanded.

v_gene	d_gene	abundance	j_gene	CDR3aa	CDR3nt
TRBV5-4	NA	NA	TRBJ2-2	CASSLAGVQAGELFF	TGTGCCAGCAGCTTGGCGGGAGTGCAGGCCGGGGAGCTGTTTTTT
TRBV11-2	NA	NA	TRBJ2-7	CASSRKTDTPEQYF	TGTGCCAGCAGCCGTAAGACGGACACCCCAGAGCAGTACTTC
TRBV7-2	NA	few	TRBJ1-2	CASSGLGYGYTF	TGTGCCAGCAGTGGATTGGGCTATGGCTACACCTTC
TRBV10-2	NA	once	TRBJ2-2	CASTLVTGELFF	TGCGCCAGCACCTTAGTAACCGGGGAGCTGTTTTTT
TRBV15	NA	NA	TRBJ2-5	CATSSQGSGQETQYF	TGTGCCACCAGCAGTCAAGGTAGCGGTCAAGAGACCCAGTACTTC
TRBV27	NA	NA	TRBJ2-3	CASSFRPRDTQYF	TGTGCCAGCAGTTTCAGGCCTCGAGATACGCAGTATTTT
TRBV4-1	NA	once	TRBJ2-7	CASSRIVTARVYEQYF	TGCGCCAGCAGCCGGATCGTGACAGCCCGGGTCTACGAGCAGTACTTC
TRBV5-1	NA	NA	TRBJ2-2	CASSLVPRTGNTGELFF	TGCGCCAGCAGCTTGGTTCCTCGGACTGGGAACACCGGGGAGCTGTTTTTT
TRBV6-5	TRBD1	NA	TRBJ1-2	CASSSPRDSNYGYTF	TGTGCCAGCAGTTCCCCCAGGGACAGCAACTATGGCTACACCTTC
TRBV9	NA	once	TRBJ1-2	CASSPSPEGNYGYTF	TGTGCCAGCAGCCCTAGCCCAGAGGGTAACTATGGCTACACCTTC
TRBV6-1	NA	NA	TRBJ1-5	CASSEVVGGVGNQPQHF	TGTGCCAGCAGTGAAGTTGTGGGTGGGGTTGGCAATCAGCCCCAGCATTTT
TRBV11-2	TRBD1	once	TRBJ1-4	CASSWTGLNEKLFF	TGTGCCAGCAGCTGGACAGGGCTTAATGAAAAACTGTTTTTT
TRBV5-6	NA	NA	TRBJ1-3	CASSTGWGNTIYF	TGTGCCAGCAGTACAGGGTGGGGAAACACCATATATTTT
TRBV11-1	NA	NA	TRBJ2-7	CASALKPWEFEQYF	TGTGCCAGCGCCTTAAAGCCCTGGGAGTTCGAGCAGTACTTC
TRBV19	NA	NA	TRBJ1-4	CAGGGPGDEKLFF	TGTGCCGGAGGGGGACCAGGGGACGAAAAACTGTTTTTT
TRBV9	TRBD1	NA	TRBJ1-4	CASSFSTGENEKLFF	TGTGCCAGCAGCTTTTCTACAGGGGAAAATGAAAAACTGTTTTTT
TRBV2	NA	NA	TRBJ1-1	CASSEWSGRLNTEAFF	TGTGCCAGCAGTGAATGGTCAGGGAGATTGAACACTGAAGCTTTCTTT
TRBV5-1	TRBD1	few	TRBJ1-4	CASSSERGTGDEKLFF	TGCGCCAGCAGCTCGGAACGGGGGACAGGGGATGAAAAACTGTTTTTT
TRBV15	TRBD1	NA	TRBJ1-2	CATSRDGQGGLYGYTF	TGTGCCACCAGCAGAGATGGCCAGGGGGGGCTCTATGGCTACACCTTC
TRBV30	NA	NA	TRBJ2-5	CAWSYGGQETQYF	TGTGCCTGGAGTTATGGGGGGCAAGAGACCCAGTACTTC
TRBV27	NA	NA	TRBJ2-4	CASSPQWIFGAKNIQYF	TGTGCCAGCAGTCCCCAGTGGATCTTCGGGGCCAAAAACATTCAGTACTTC
TRBV2	NA	NA	TRBJ2-2	CASSGLGSSSSGELFF	TGTGCCAGCAGTGGATTAGGGAGTAGCTCGTCCGGGGAGCTGTTTTTT
TRBV10-2	NA	NA	TRBJ2-5	CATSTPLEETQYF	TGCGCCACCTCGACCCCGTTGGAGGAGACCCAGTACTTC
TRBV6-6	NA	NA	TRBJ1-1	CASSSYSGNTEAFF	TGTGCCAGCAGTTCGTACAGCGGAAACACTGAAGCTTTCTTT
TRBV21-1	NA	NA	TRBJ1-5	CASSITGKVGPVQPQHF	TGTGCCAGCAGCATCACGGGGAAAGTGGGGCCAGTTCAGCCCCAGCATTTT
TRBV18	NA	NA	TRBJ1-1	CASSPEGNTEAFF	TGTGCCAGCTCACCAGAGGGGAACACTGAAGCTTTCTTT
TRBV28	TRBD1	NA	TRBJ1-1	CASREVTGTGGARGISEAFF	TGTGCCAGCAGGGAAGTGACCGGGACAGGGGGCGCAAGGGGGATCTCTGAAGCTTTCTTT
TRBV5-1	NA	NA	TRBJ2-2	CASSLFVMSTELFF	TGCGCCAGCAGCTTGTTTGTGATGAGTACGGAGCTGTTTTTT
TRBV5-1	NA	NA	TRBJ1-1	CASSWGEGSTEAFF	TGCGCCAGCAGCTGGGGTGAGGGGAGCACTGAAGCTTTCTTT
TRBV10-1	NA	NA	TRBJ1-1	CASSKGPRGEAFF	TGCGCCAGCAGTAAGGGACCCCGAGGGGAAGCTTTCTTT
TRBV11-2	TRBD2	NA	TRBJ2-5	CASSLDLRSSGTYF	TGTGCCAGCAGCTTAGATCTAAGGTCGAGCGGGACGTACTTC
TRBV7-9	TRBD2	NA	TRBJ2-1	CASSLGGRGSNDEQFF	TGTGCCAGCAGCTTAGGAGGGAGGGGAAGCAACGATGAGCAGTTCTTC
TRBV19	NA	few	TRBJ1-5	CASSREGDQPQHF	TGTGCCAGTAGTAGGGAGGGTGATCAGCCCCAGCATTTT
TRBV5-6	NA	NA	TRBJ1-2	CASSIDTGRYTF	TGTGCCAGCAGCATTGACACTGGACGCTACACCTTC
TRBV28	NA	NA	TRBJ1-3	CASMGHNSGNTIYF	TGTGCCAGCATGGGACATAACTCTGGAAACACCATATATTTT
TRBV11-2	NA	NA	TRBJ1-2	CASSDGQFYGYTF	TGTGCCAGCAGCGACGGACAGTTCTATGGCTACACCTTC
TRBV5-1	NA	NA	TRBJ1-2	CASSLGAGQGGYTF	TGCGCCAGCAGCTTGGGGGCAGGGCAAGGCGGCTACACCTTC